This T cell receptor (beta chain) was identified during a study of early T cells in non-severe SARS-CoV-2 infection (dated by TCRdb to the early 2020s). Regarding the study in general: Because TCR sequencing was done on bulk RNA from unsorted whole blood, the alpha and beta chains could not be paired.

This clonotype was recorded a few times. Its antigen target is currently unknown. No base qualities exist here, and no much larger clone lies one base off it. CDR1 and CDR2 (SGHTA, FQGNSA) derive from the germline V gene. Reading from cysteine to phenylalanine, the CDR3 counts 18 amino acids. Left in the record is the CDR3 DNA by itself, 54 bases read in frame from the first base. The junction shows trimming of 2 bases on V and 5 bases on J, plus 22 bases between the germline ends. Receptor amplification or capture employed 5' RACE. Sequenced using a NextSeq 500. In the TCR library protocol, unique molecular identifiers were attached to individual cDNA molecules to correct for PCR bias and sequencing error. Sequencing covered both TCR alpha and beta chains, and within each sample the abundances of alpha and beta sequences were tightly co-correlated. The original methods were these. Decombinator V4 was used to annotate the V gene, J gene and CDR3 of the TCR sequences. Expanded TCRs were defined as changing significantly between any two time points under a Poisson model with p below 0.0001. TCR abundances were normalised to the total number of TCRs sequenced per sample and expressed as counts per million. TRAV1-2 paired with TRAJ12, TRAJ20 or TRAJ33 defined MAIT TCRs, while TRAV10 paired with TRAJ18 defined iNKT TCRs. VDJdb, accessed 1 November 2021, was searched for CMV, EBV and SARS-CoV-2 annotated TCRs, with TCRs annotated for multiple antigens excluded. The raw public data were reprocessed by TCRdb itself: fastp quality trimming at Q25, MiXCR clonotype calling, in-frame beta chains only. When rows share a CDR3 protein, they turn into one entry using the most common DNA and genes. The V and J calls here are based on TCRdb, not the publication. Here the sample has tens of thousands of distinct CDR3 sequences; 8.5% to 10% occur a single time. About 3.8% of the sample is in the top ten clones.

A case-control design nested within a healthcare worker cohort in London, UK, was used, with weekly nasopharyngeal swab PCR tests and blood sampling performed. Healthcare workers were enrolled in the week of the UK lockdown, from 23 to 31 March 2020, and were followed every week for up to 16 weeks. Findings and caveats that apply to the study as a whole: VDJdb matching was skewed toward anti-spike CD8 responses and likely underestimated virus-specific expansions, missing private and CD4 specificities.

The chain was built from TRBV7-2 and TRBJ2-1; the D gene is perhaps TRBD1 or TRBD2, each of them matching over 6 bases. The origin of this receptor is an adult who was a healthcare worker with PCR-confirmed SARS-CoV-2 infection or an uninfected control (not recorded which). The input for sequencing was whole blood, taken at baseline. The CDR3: CASSLTGVTGWSHNEQFF. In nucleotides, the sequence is TGTGCCAGCAGCTTAACGGGGGTGACAGGTTGGTCCCACAATGAGCAGTTCTTC.